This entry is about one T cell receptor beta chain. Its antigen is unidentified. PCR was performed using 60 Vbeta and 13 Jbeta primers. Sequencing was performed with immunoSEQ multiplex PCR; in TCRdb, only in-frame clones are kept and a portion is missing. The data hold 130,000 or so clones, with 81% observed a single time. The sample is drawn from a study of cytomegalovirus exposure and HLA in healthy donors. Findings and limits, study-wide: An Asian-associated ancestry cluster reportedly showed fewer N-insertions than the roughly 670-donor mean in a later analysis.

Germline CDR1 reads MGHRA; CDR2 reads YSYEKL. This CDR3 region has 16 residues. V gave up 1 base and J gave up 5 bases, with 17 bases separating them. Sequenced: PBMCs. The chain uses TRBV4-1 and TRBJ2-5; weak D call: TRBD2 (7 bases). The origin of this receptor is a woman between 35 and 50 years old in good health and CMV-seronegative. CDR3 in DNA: TGCGCCAGCAGCCAAGGAATTCGGGGGGCGGCGGAGACCCAGTACTTC. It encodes CASSQGIRGAAETQYF.